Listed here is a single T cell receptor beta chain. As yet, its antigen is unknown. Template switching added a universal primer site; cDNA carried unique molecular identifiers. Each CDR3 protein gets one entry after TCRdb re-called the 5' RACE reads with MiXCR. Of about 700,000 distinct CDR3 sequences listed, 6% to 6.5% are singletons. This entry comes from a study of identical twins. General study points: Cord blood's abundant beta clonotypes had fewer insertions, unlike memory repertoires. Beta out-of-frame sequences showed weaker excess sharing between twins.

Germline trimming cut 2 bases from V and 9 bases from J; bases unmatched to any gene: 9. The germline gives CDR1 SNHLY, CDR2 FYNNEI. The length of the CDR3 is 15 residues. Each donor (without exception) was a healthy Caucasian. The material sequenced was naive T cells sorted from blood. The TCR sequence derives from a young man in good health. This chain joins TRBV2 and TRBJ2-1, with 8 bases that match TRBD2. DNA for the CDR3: TGTGCCAGCAGTGAAAGGCCGGGACTAGGTTTTGAGCAGTTCTTC. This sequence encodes CASSERPGLGFEQFF.